This entry lists 5 T cell receptor beta chains sequenced from one sample in a study of T cells in placental villitis. TCR-beta CDR3 regions were amplified from genomic DNA with the immunoSEQ v4 bias-controlled multiplex PCR assay, run blinded to group allocation. Drawn from immuneACCESS, this table holds only the in-frame rearrangements with V and J called that TCRdb kept. Clones are partly lost; checked studies trace under half to an unresolved V gene and leave the rest unexplained. Across this sample there are approximately 500 clones, with 92% seen only once. 15% to 20% of the sample is in the top ten clones. The sequencing sample was made of placental tissue containing maternal and fetal cells. The receptors were gathered from a human donor in good health; the placental T cells may come from both mother and fetus.

The rearrangement joins TRBV9 to TRBJ1-2; D gene ambiguous. The CDR3 spans 13 residues. Germline V gene data show CDR1 as SGDLS and CDR2 as YYNGEE. Trimming stripped 0 bases from V and 1 base from J, with 4 bases between. This CDR3 reads CASSVDNNYGYTF. The CDR3 DNA reads TGTGCCAGCAGCGTAGACAATAACTATGGCTACACCTTC.

V is TRBV27 and J is TRBJ2-1; 8 nucleotides agree with TRBD1. This CDR3 is built from 13 residues. V lost 4 bases and J lost 5; bases outside the gene matches: 1. From germline, CDR1 is MNHEY and CDR2 SMNVEV (reference sequence). CDR3 loop: CASSSRGHNEQFF. As DNA, the CDR3 is TGTGCCAGCAGTTCCAGGGGGCACAATGAGCAGTTCTTC.

V usage is TRBV7-9 and J usage is TRBJ2-3; the D gene is possibly TRBD2 (6 bases). The CDR3 consists of 14 residues. V was cut by 9 bases and J by 3 bases, with 16 bases left in between. Germline CDR1 reads SEHNR; CDR2 reads FQNEAQ (reference sequence). The CDR3 region has the DNA TGTGCCAGTAGCAAGGAGGGGCTGACAGATACGCAGTATTTT. Protein product: CASSKEGLTDTQYF.

This chain connects TRBV11-1 to TRBJ2-5; possibly TRBD1 for D (5 bases). Trimming removed 1 base at V and 3 bases at J, with 12 bases between. Germline CDR1 is SGHAT and CDR2 is FQDESV (reference sequence). CDR3 length: 15 amino acids. The CDR3 DNA reads TGTGCCAGCAGCTTAGGGCCCAGGGAAAAAGAGACCCAGTACTTC. It translates to CASSLGPREKETQYF.

The chain recombines TRBV27 with TRBJ2-1; TRBD2 matches at 12 bases. The trim removed 2 bases at V and 8 bases at J, leaving 4 bases unmatched. The CDR3 is 15 amino acids. The V gene's germline CDR1 is MNHEY and CDR2 SMNVEV (reference sequence). The CDR3 sequence: CASSLRLAGEHEQFF. The CDR3 region has the DNA TGTGCCAGCAGTTTAAGACTAGCGGGGGAGCATGAGCAGTTCTTC.